The 20 T cell receptor beta chains given below trace back to one sample, sequenced in a study of CD8+CD57+ T cells in acquired aplastic anemia. CDR3 and TCR beta VDJ profiling relied on a genomic DNA template. One entry per CDR3 protein, called by TCRdb with MiXCR from the reads. The table records approximately 120,000 distinct CDR3 sequences, roughly 40% of them present only once. Flow cytometry had shown expanded CD8+CD57+ cells in the patients chosen for sequencing. Sequenced input: sorted CD4+, CD8+, or CD8+CD57+ T cells (not recorded which) from PBMCs. All receptors come from a human donor with aplastic anemia.

This clonotype is judged medium-sized. CDR3 residues: CASSATGLVNSPLHF. CDR3 nucleotides: TGTGCCAGCAGCGCGACGGGACTGGTTAATTCACCCCTCCACTTT. The J gene is TRBJ1-6, the V gene TRBV2; a weak D match, TRBD1 (5 bases). The CDR3 contains 15 residues. CDR1 and CDR2 (germline): SNHLY, FYNNEI. With 6 bases removed from V and 6 bases from J, the gap between germline ends came to 15 bases.

Of note for this clonotype: Germline is not matched at one junction end, which may reflect a read error. The genes are TRBV6-5 and TRBJ2-5, with D uncertain. The CDR3 runs to 13 residues. CDR1 and CDR2 from the germline V gene are MNHEY and SVGAGI. Here the CDR3 reads CASNYAIEETQYF. Here the CDR3 DNA reads TGTGCCAGCAATTACGCCATCGAAGAGACCCAGTACTTC.

The chain links TRBV20-1 to TRBJ2-6; D call uncertain. The CDR3 is 14 residues long. In germline, CDR1 is DFQATT, CDR2 SNEGSKA (reference sequence). With 6 bases removed from V and 3 bases from J, the gap between germline ends came to 12 bases. This CDR3 is CSAAVLYGANVLTF. The CDR3 coding sequence is TGCAGTGCGGCCGTGCTCTATGGGGCCAACGTCCTGACTTTC.

The rearrangement links TRBV6-1 to TRBJ1-5; D gene ambiguous. V lost 6 bases, J lost 6 bases, and 21 bases lay in between. The germline V gene encodes CDR1 MNHNS and CDR2 SASEGT. The CDR3 covers 16 residues. This CDR3 reads CASRNPRAARSQPQHF. CDR3 DNA: TGTGCCAGCAGAAATCCTCGGGCCGCGAGGAGTCAGCCCCAGCATTTT.

A few counts support this clonotype. The V call is TRBV11-2, the J call TRBJ1-3; D possibly corresponds to TRBD1 (6 bases). Germline CDR1 SGHAT, CDR2 FQNNGV. Trimming took 7 bases from V and 4 from J, leaving 23 bases between them. This CDR3 has 17 residues. The CDR3 here is CASKPLRGFLGGNTIYF. For the CDR3, the DNA is TGTGCCAGCAAACCTTTGAGGGGGTTTTTGGGAGGAAACACCATATATTTT. Looking up the rest from reference TRBV11-2 and TRBJ1-3 gives the full variable domain: EAGVAQSPRYKIIEKRQSVAFWCNPISGHATLYWYQQILGQGPKLLIQFQNNGVVDDSQLPKDRFSAERLKGVDSTLKIQPAKLEDSAVYLCASKPLRGFLGGNTIYFGEGSWLTVV.

The chain couples TRBV11-1 to TRBJ2-1; 7 bases agree with TRBD1. The CDR3 has 14 residues. Germline V lookup: CDR1 SGHAT, CDR2 FQDESV (reference sequence). The trim removed 5 bases at V and 5 bases at J, leaving 6 bases unmatched. DNA for the CDR3: TGTGCCAGCAGCCTGGGGACAGCGGACAATGAGCAGTTCTTC. Amino acid sequence: CASSLGTADNEQFF.

Comments on this clonotype: A read error may be the cause here, since a much bigger clone is one base away. This chain links TRBV12-3 or TRBV12-4 with TRBJ1-1; D remains ambiguous. The CDR3 spans 15 residues. Trimming shortened V by 8 bases and J by 3 bases, and 19 bases separated the two germline ends. The CDR3, as DNA: TGTGCCAGCCGTTCCGGCCGGAGGGCGTACACTGAAGCTTTCTTT. Protein sequence: CASRSGRRAYTEAFF.

This clonotype appeared once. The chain uses TRBV25-1 and TRBJ1-1; TRBD1 might be the D (5 bases). From germline, CDR1 is MGHDK and CDR2 SYGVNS. Deletions cut 7 bases from V and 4 bases from J, with 10 bases between. The CDR3 sequence is 12 residues long. The CDR3 bases are TGTGCCAGCACTCTAGGGGCCACTGAAGCTTTCTTT. It is translated as CASTLGATEAFF. Full variable domain (missing parts from reference TRBV25-1 and TRBJ1-1): EADIYQTPRYLVIGTGKKITLECSQTMGHDKMYWYQQDPGMELHLIHYSYGVNSTEKGDLSSESTVSRIRTEHFPLTLESARPSHTSQYLCASTLGATEAFFGQGTRLTVV.

The chain joins TRBV7-9 to TRBJ2-2; D gene ambiguous. This CDR3 comprises 12 residues. Trimming stripped 1 base from V and 8 bases from J, with 5 bases between. CDR1 is SEHNR and CDR2 is FQNEAQ in the germline V gene (reference sequence). Here the CDR3 reads CASSLGTGELFF. CDR3 bases: TGTGCCAGCAGCTTAGGGACGGGGGAGCTGTTTTTT.

This clonotype was seen repeatedly, ten times or more. V gene TRBV10-1 combines with J gene TRBJ1-2; no clear D gene. In germline, CDR1 is WNHNN, CDR2 SYGVQD (reference sequence). The ends were cut back, 6 bases at V and 4 bases at J, with 12 bases in the middle. This CDR3 comprises 13 residues. The CDR3 sequence: CASSLDRSYGYTF. The CDR3 DNA reads TGCGCCAGCAGCCTAGATCGATCCTATGGCTACACCTTC.

This clonotype was observed a few times. A much more abundant neighbour one base away suggests this may be a read error. The chain joins TRBV11-2 to TRBJ1-5; D unresolved. The V end lost 2 bases, the J end lost 7 bases, and 9 bases lay between the germline ends. The CDR3 runs 13 residues. CDR1 SGHAT and CDR2 FQNNGV come from the germline V gene. In nucleotides, the CDR3 is TGTGCCAGCAGCTTATCAGGTGTCCAGCCCCAGCATTTT. The encoded protein is CASSLSGVQPQHF.

This clonotype is a singleton in its sample. The chain is built from TRBV9 and TRBJ2-3, with 13 nucleotides matching TRBD2. The CDR3 is 17 amino acids. Germline V gives CDR1 SGDLS, CDR2 YYNGEE. The V and J ends lost 4 bases and 6 bases, in that order; junction bases with no gene match: 11. CDR3 protein: CASSTSTSGGTRDTQYF. DNA of the CDR3: TGTGCCAGCAGCACCTCGACTAGCGGGGGGACCAGGGATACGCAGTATTTT.

The rearrangement links TRBV11-2 to TRBJ2-1, with D tentatively TRBD1 (5 bases). The V end was cut by 5 bases, the J end by 7 bases, with 15 bases between. This CDR3 has 14 residues. Germline V gives CDR1 SGHAT, CDR2 FQNNGV. The CDR3 sequence is CASSRTRQKNEQFF. The CDR3 DNA reads TGTGCCAGCAGCCGCACTCGACAGAAGAATGAGCAGTTCTTC.

The gene calls are TRBV6-2 or TRBV6-3 and TRBJ1-6; D is perhaps TRBD1 (5 bases). Germline loops: CDR1 MNHEY, CDR2 SVGEGT. This CDR3 spans 16 amino acids. Trimming took 5 bases from V and 6 from J, leaving 17 bases between them. The CDR3 region is CASSRRRGTGNSPLHF. The CDR3 bases are TGTGCCAGCAGTCGAAGGCGAGGCACAGGTAATTCACCCCTCCACTTT.

The rearrangement links TRBV20-1 to TRBJ2-5; 7 bases fit TRBD2. V lost 3 bases, J lost 6 bases, and 7 bases stayed unmatched. The CDR3 consists of 13 residues. The germline V gene encodes CDR1 DFQATT and CDR2 SNEGSKA (reference sequence). DNA for the CDR3: TGCAGTGCTAGCTTGCGGGAGCCCCAGACCCAGTACTTC. It encodes CSASLREPQTQYF.

This clonotype has ten or more counts. The chain is built from TRBV5-1 and TRBJ1-1; perhaps TRBD1 as D (6 bases). The germline V and J ends were trimmed by 3 bases and 5 bases, with 14 bases remaining between them. CDR3 size: 14 residues. Germline lookup yields CDR1 SGHRS and CDR2 YFSETQ. The CDR3 coding sequence is TGCGCCAGCAGCTGGAAGGGGGGGGAGACTGAAGCTTTCTTT. This encodes CASSWKGGETEAFF.

With respect to this clonotype: Given a much more abundant clone one base away, this may be a read error. The rearrangement joins TRBV7-2 to TRBJ2-5; possibly TRBD2 for D (5 bases). Germline CDR1 SGHTA, CDR2 FQGNSA. The CDR3 runs to 13 residues. The CDR3 loop is CASSWTGQETQCF. CDR3 nucleotide sequence: TGTGCCAGCAGCTGGACTGGGCAAGAGACCCAGTGCTTC.

The chain is built from TRBV7-3 and TRBJ2-5; 7 bases agree with TRBD1. The J segment lost 4 bases and the V segment lost 6 bases, leaving 11 bases of the junction unmatched. CDR3 length: 15 residues. Germline V CDR1 and CDR2: SGHTA, FQGTGA. The CDR3 DNA reads TGTGCCAGCAGGCCGGAGACAGGGAGAGGAGAGACCCAGTACTTC. Translated, it gives CASRPETGRGETQYF.

The J gene is TRBJ2-3, the V gene TRBV2, with TRBD1 matching over 12 bases. The CDR3 runs 15 residues. V shed 6 bases, J shed 5 bases, and the junction held 6 bases outside the gene matches. Per germline, CDR1 SNHLY and CDR2 FYNNEI. This CDR3 is CASSGTGGAGDTQYF. DNA for the CDR3: TGTGCCAGCAGCGGGACAGGGGGCGCTGGAGATACGCAGTATTTT.

This clonotype was seen many times. The gene calls are TRBV7-3 and TRBJ2-3, with 8 bases aligning to TRBD2. The CDR3 runs to 13 residues. Germline trimming cut 5 bases from V and 5 bases from J; bases unmatched to any gene: 3. The germline V gene encodes CDR1 SGHTA and CDR2 FQGTGA. In DNA form, the CDR3 reads TGTGCCAGCAGCCGCCGGGGGGGAGATACGCAGTATTTT. Residues: CASSRRGGDTQYF.